Each of the 32 T cell receptor beta chains below was sequenced from the same sample in a study of blood T cell repertoires in COVID-19. Produced via immunoSEQ multiplex PCR; TCRdb's table is partial and in-frame only. The sample consists of about 90,000 clones, about 82% of them appearing once. The sequenced sample was peripheral blood. These receptors originate from a woman in her 70s with active or convalescent COVID-19.

The CDR3 region is CATSPGTGPNEKLFF. CDR3 in DNA: TGTGCCACCAGTCCAGGGACAGGGCCTAATGAAAAACTGTTTTTT. This sequence joins TRBV24-1 and TRBJ1-4; TRBD1 matches 9 bases. Germline V gene sequence: CDR1 KGHDR, CDR2 SFDVKD. This CDR3 is 15 amino acids long. Trimming at V came to 6 bases and at J to 3 bases, leaving 4 bases not matched to a gene.

The rearrangement links TRBV2 to TRBJ2-1, with TRBD2 matching 12 bases. From germline, CDR1 is SNHLY and CDR2 FYNNEI. CDR3 size: 14 residues. Germline trimming cut 6 bases from V and 9 bases from J; bases unmatched to any gene: 6. In DNA form, the CDR3 reads TGTGCCAGCAGGGCTAGCGGGGGGGCAAGTGAGCAGTTCTTC. It codes for CASRASGGASEQFF.

This clone was seen just once. J is TRBJ1-5 and V is TRBV2; no firm D call. V was cut by 10 bases and J by 3 bases, with 7 bases left in between. The CDR3 sequence is 11 residues long. CDR1 SNHLY and CDR2 FYNNEI come from the germline V gene. CDR3 region: CATGNNQPQHF. CDR3 bases: TGTGCCACCGGGAACAATCAGCCCCAGCATTTT.

The chain uses TRBV4-2 and TRBJ2-3; 8 bases line up with TRBD2. The CDR3 sequence is 16 residues long. CDR1 and CDR2 from the germline V gene are LGHNA and YNFKEQ. V shed 4 bases, J shed 3 bases, and the junction held 9 bases outside the gene matches. The CDR3 sequence: CASSPQTGGGTDTQYF. The CDR3 coding sequence is TGTGCCAGCAGCCCCCAGACCGGGGGGGGTACAGATACGCAGTATTTT.

The gene calls are TRBV10-1 and TRBJ2-5; TRBD2 agrees at 9 bases. Germline V gene data show CDR1 as WNHNN and CDR2 as SYGVQD (reference sequence). The trim removed 3 bases at V and 5 bases at J, leaving 7 bases unmatched. CDR3 size: 15 residues. The CDR3 loop reads CASSDPLAGSETQYF. CDR3 nucleotides: TGCGCCAGCAGTGACCCGCTAGCGGGATCCGAGACCCAGTACTTC.

This clone was counted a few times. The chain carries TRBV9 and TRBJ1-3; 8 bases are shared with TRBD1. Germline CDR1 SGDLS, CDR2 YYNGEE. V lost 4 bases to trimming and J lost 2 bases; unmatched junction nucleotides: 8. This CDR3 has 16 residues. As DNA, the CDR3 is TGTGCCAGCAGCACCCTTGACAGGGGTGCTGGAAACACCATATATTTT. It encodes CASSTLDRGAGNTIYF. Together with reference TRBV9 and TRBJ1-3, the CDR3 gives the full variable domain: DSGVTQTPKHLITATGQRVTLRCSPRSGDLSVYWYQQSLDQGLQFLIQYYNGEERAKGNILERFSAQQFPDLHSELNLSSLELGDSALYFCASSTLDRGAGNTIYFGEGSWLTVV.

Here the CDR3 reads CASSLAPGGEYEQYF. The CDR3 DNA reads TGCGCCAGCAGCTTGGCACCAGGGGGCGAGTACGAGCAGTACTTC. V usage is TRBV5-1 and J usage is TRBJ2-7; 8 positions match TRBD1. Germline V gene data show CDR1 as SGHRS and CDR2 as YFSETQ. This CDR3 has 15 residues. The junction had 6 bases not matched to a gene; V was cut back by 0 bases and J by 4 bases.

The V call is TRBV7-9, the J call TRBJ1-1; TRBD1 matches 7 bases. The CDR3 has 14 amino acids. From germline, CDR1 is SEHNR and CDR2 FQNEAQ (reference sequence). The V gene end was trimmed by 5 bases and the J gene end by 6 bases; junction bases not matched to a gene: 9. The CDR3 is CASSQGTVLAEAFF. CDR3 sequence (DNA): TGTGCCAGCAGCCAAGGGACAGTTTTAGCTGAAGCTTTCTTT.

The chain combines TRBV14 with TRBJ2-1, with a tentative D call TRBD2 (5 bases). CDR3 size: 14 residues. From germline, CDR1 is SGHDN and CDR2 FVKESK. Trimming left V 5 bases short and J 9 bases short, with 17 bases between. CDR3 nucleotide sequence: TGTGCCAGCAGCAGGTCTACTAGTACTGGTGAGCAGTTCTTC. Protein: CASSRSTSTGEQFF. The full variable domain, with the rest looked up from reference TRBV14 and TRBJ2-1, is EAGVTQFPSHSVIEKGQTVTLRCDPISGHDNLYWYRRVMGKEIKFLLHFVKESKQDESGMPNNRFLAERTGGTYSTLKVQPAELEDSGVYFCASSRSTSTGEQFFGPGTRLTVL.

V usage is TRBV5-1 and J usage is TRBJ1-1, with TRBD1 as a possible D gene (6 bases). The CDR3 has 14 amino acids. V lost 4 bases and J 3 bases, leaving 13 bases between the germline ends. From germline, CDR1 is SGHRS and CDR2 YFSETQ. In nucleotides, the CDR3 is TGCGCCAGCAGCCCAGGGGTTTTGGACACTGAAGCTTTCTTT. It translates to CASSPGVLDTEAFF.

The V gene is TRBV21-1, the J gene TRBJ1-2; the table's TRBD1 call for D was not verified on the DNA. TRBV21-1 is recorded as a pseudogene. The CDR3 sequence is 17 residues long. The CDR3 nucleotides read TGTGCCAGCAGCAAAGATGGGGGGGACAGGGCCAACTATGGCTACACCTTC. Translated: CASSKDGGDRANYGYTF.

This chain links TRBV5-1 with TRBJ1-1; D possibly corresponds to TRBD1 (5 bases). The length of the CDR3 is 12 residues. V gave up 1 base and J gave up 6 bases, with 7 bases separating them. CDR1 and CDR2 (germline): SGHRS, YFSETQ. This CDR3 reads CASSLIGAEAFF. The CDR3 DNA sequence: TGCGCCAGCAGCTTGATAGGGGCTGAAGCTTTCTTT.

The V call is TRBV6-2 or TRBV6-3, the J call TRBJ2-2; D gene ambiguous. Trimming took 0 bases from V and 6 from J, leaving 11 bases between them. This CDR3 spans 15 amino acids. Germline V gene lookup returns CDR1 MNHEY and CDR2 SVGEGT. The CDR3 is CASSYSPQASGELFF. CDR3 DNA: TGTGCCAGCAGTTACTCCCCTCAGGCGTCCGGGGAGCTGTTTTTT.

This clone appeared a single time. V is TRBV12-3 or TRBV12-4 and J is TRBJ2-5, with 7 bases aligning to TRBD1. The V segment lost 5 bases and the J segment 5 bases; nucleotides outside the gene matches: 5. CDR3 size: 13 residues. CDR3 amino acids: CASSRTGGETQYF. In DNA form, the CDR3 reads TGTGCCAGCAGTAGGACAGGCGGCGAGACCCAGTACTTC.

The V call is TRBV7-2, the J call TRBJ2-7, with 7 nucleotides matching TRBD1. This CDR3 is built from 14 residues. After removal of 1 base from V and 2 bases from J, the junction contained 2 bases not matched to a gene. The germline V gene encodes CDR1 SGHTA and CDR2 FQGNSA. The CDR3 DNA reads TGTGCCAGCAGCTTAGGGCAGGGGGCCTACGAGCAGTACTTC. Translating gives CASSLGQGAYEQYF. The complete variable domain, with remaining parts taken from reference TRBV7-2 and TRBJ2-7, reads GAGVSQSPSNKVTEKGKDVELRCDPISGHTALYWYRQSLGQGLEFLIYFQGNSAPDKSGLPSDRFSAERTGGSVSTLTIQRTQQEDSAVYLCASSLGQGAYEQYFGPGTRLTVT.

The chain combines TRBV28 with TRBJ1-1; TRBD1 aligns across 9 bases. CDR3 length: 12 amino acids. Germline CDR1 MDHEN, CDR2 SYDVKM. V dropped 2 bases and J dropped 10; count of bases not matched to a gene: 2. The CDR3 DNA sequence: TGTGCCAGCAGTTTAATGGGACAGGGAGCTTTCTTT. Translation gives CASSLMGQGAFF.

This clone occurred a few times. V and J are TRBV5-1 and TRBJ1-2; 9 bases fit TRBD1. Trimming at V came to 4 bases and at J to 3 bases, leaving 7 bases not matched to a gene. CDR1 and CDR2 (germline): SGHRS, YFSETQ. This CDR3 comprises 15 residues. The CDR3 DNA is TGCGCCAGCAGCCCGGGACAGGGTCGTGACTATGGCTACACCTTC. As protein: CASSPGQGRDYGYTF.

V and J are TRBV5-6 and TRBJ1-2; D gene uncertain. The CDR3 sequence is 12 residues long. The V gene's germline CDR1 is SGHDT and CDR2 YYEEEE. Trimming took 1 base from V and 3 from J, leaving 4 bases between them. The CDR3 sequence is CASSLTDYGYTF. The CDR3 nucleotides are TGTGCCAGCAGCTTGACGGACTATGGCTACACCTTC.

This chain connects TRBV2 to TRBJ2-3; no clear D gene. The CDR3 is 14 amino acids. CDR1 SNHLY and CDR2 FYNNEI come from the germline V gene. Trimming took off 5 bases at V and 2 bases at J, with 11 bases between the two ends. The CDR3 sequence is CASSFTAATDTQYF. CDR3 DNA sequence: TGTGCCAGCAGTTTCACAGCCGCCACAGATACGCAGTATTTT.

This chain connects TRBV5-1 to TRBJ2-7; 9 nucleotides match TRBD1. V lost 3 bases, J lost 5 bases, and 6 bases stayed unmatched. This CDR3 region has 14 residues. Per germline, CDR1 SGHRS and CDR2 YFSETQ. The CDR3: CASSSQGATNEQYF. CDR3 DNA: TGCGCCAGCAGCTCACAGGGGGCGACCAACGAGCAGTACTTC. The variable domain in full, completed from reference TRBV5-1 and TRBJ2-7, reads KAGVTQTPRYLIKTRGQQVTLSCSPISGHRSVSWYQQTPGQGLQFLFEYFSETQRNKGNFPGRFSGRQFSNSRSEMNVSTLELGDSALYLCASSSQGATNEQYFGPGTRLTVT.

The chain is built from TRBV19 and TRBJ1-4; 7 nucleotides agree with TRBD1. This CDR3 comprises 14 residues. The germline V gene has CDR1 LNHDA and CDR2 SQIVND (reference sequence). Germline trimming cut 4 bases from V and 8 bases from J; bases unmatched to any gene: 7. CDR3 amino acids: CASSRQGLEEKLFF. CDR3 in DNA: TGTGCCAGTAGTAGACAGGGTCTGGAGGAAAAACTGTTTTTT.

Comments on this clone: Other DNA sequences from this sample encode an identical CDR3 as well. The gene calls are TRBV5-1 and TRBJ1-1, with D possibly matching TRBD1 (6 bases). Looked up from germline, CDR1 is SGHRS and CDR2 is YFSETQ. The V end was cut by 0 bases, the J end by 1 base, with 7 bases between. This CDR3 contains 14 residues. Here the CDR3 DNA reads TGCGCCAGCAGCTTGGAAGGGGGGAACACTGAAGCTTTCTTT. Encoded protein: CASSLEGGNTEAFF.

This chain connects TRBV19 to TRBJ2-2, with 7 bases fitting TRBD1. This CDR3 has 14 amino acids. V was pared by 3 bases and J by 6 bases, with 4 bases of the junction left unmatched. The germline V gene encodes CDR1 LNHDA and CDR2 SQIVND (reference sequence). CDR3 nucleotide sequence: TGTGCCAGTAGTATCCTGCAGGGGGCCGGGGAGCTGTTTTTT. Translating gives CASSILQGAGELFF.

The chain joins TRBV7-2 to TRBJ1-1, with D unclear. Trimming stripped 1 base from V and 1 base from J, with 4 bases between. The CDR3 has 13 residues. Germline-derived CDR1 and CDR2 are SGHTA and FQGNSA. CDR3 in amino acids: CASSLDRNTEAFF. The DNA of the CDR3 is TGTGCCAGCAGCTTAGACAGGAACACTGAAGCTTTCTTT.

The sample holds one count of this clone. The CDR3: CASSLAGTGGLNEQFF. CDR3 bases: TGTGCCAGCAGTTTAGCCGGGACAGGGGGCTTGAATGAGCAGTTCTTC. The chain joins TRBV28 to TRBJ2-1; 12 nucleotides line up with TRBD1. CDR1 MDHEN and CDR2 SYDVKM come from the germline V gene. The length of the CDR3 is 16 residues. Losses at the gene ends were 2 bases for V and 7 bases for J; bases not matched to a gene: 6.

The J gene is TRBJ2-5, the V gene TRBV5-1, with D possibly being TRBD2 (6 bases). The V and J ends lost 0 bases and 2 bases respectively, with 8 bases between them. The CDR3 loop spans 14 amino acids. CDR1 is SGHRS, CDR2 YFSETQ, per germline. Written as DNA, the CDR3 is TGCGCCAGCAGCTTGGGGGGGACTCAAGAGACCCAGTACTTC. It codes for CASSLGGTQETQYF.

V and J are TRBV9 and TRBJ1-1, with D maybe TRBD1 (6 bases). The V end lost 4 bases, the J end lost 3 bases, and 16 bases lay between the germline ends. The CDR3 is 15 amino acids. Germline V gene data show CDR1 as SGDLS and CDR2 as YYNGEE. The CDR3: CASSPRGGPDTEAFF. The CDR3 nucleotides are TGTGCCAGCAGCCCCAGGGGCGGGCCGGACACTGAAGCTTTCTTT.

The count of this clone is one. This chain connects TRBV5-1 to TRBJ2-7; D may be TRBD1 (6 bases). Per germline, CDR1 SGHRS and CDR2 YFSETQ. The CDR3 is 13 amino acids. Trimming left V 4 bases short and J 3 bases short, with 11 bases between. CDR3: CASSPGQIYEQYF. The CDR3, as DNA: TGCGCCAGCAGCCCGGGACAAATCTACGAGCAGTACTTC.

V usage is TRBV4-1 and J usage is TRBJ2-7; 7 bases line up with TRBD1. Trimming cost V 1 base and J 2 bases; bases outside gene matches: 5. The germline V gene encodes CDR1 MGHRA and CDR2 YSYEKL. This CDR3 spans 15 amino acids. CDR3 in DNA: TGCGCCAGCAGCCAAGCATCCGACAGGGCCTACGAGCAGTACTTC. Encoded protein: CASSQASDRAYEQYF.

The J gene is TRBJ2-3, the V gene TRBV4-1; 7 bases agree with TRBD2. The J segment lost 3 bases and the V segment lost 10 bases, leaving 13 bases of the junction unmatched. Germline loops: CDR1 MGHRA, CDR2 YSYEKL. CDR3 length: 15 amino acids. CDR3 nucleotides: TGCGCCACCTCCGGGGCGAGCGGGGTGACAGATACGCAGTATTTT. This encodes CATSGASGVTDTQYF.

The V call is TRBV18, the J call TRBJ2-7; 7 nucleotides match TRBD2. CDR3 length: 14 amino acids. Looked up from germline, CDR1 is KGHSH and CDR2 is LQKENI. V trimming: 4 bases; J trimming: 5 bases; junction bases outside the gene matches: 8. The CDR3 here is CASSHPGGSDEQYF. As DNA, the CDR3 is TGTGCCAGCTCACATCCGGGGGGATCGGACGAGCAGTACTTC.

The CDR3 DNA follows: TGTGCCAGCTCCCCGGGACAGAGTACGGTCCAGTACTTC. Its translation: CASSPGQSTVQYF. J is TRBJ2-7 and V is TRBV7-9; TRBD1 matches 7 bases. The V segment lost 8 bases and the J segment 10 bases; nucleotides outside the gene matches: 14. The CDR3 totals 13 residues. Germline V gene data show CDR1 as SEHNR and CDR2 as FQNEAQ (reference sequence).